The source of this TCR beta chain is a study of cytomegalovirus exposure and HLA in healthy donors. Study results and caveats: By a later analysis, the bulk of CMV-associated TCR beta chains appeared HLA-restricted.

The PCR had 60 Vbeta and 13 Jbeta primers. Sequencing used immunoSEQ multiplex PCR; TCRdb keeps in-frame clones, though not all of them. The repertoire holds under 50,000 clones, with 87% as singletons. This CDR3 spans 13 amino acids. Germline V gene sequence: CDR1 MRHNA, CDR2 SNTAGT. Between the trimmed V and J ends, which lost 6 bases and 8 bases, there was a span of 13 bases. To note about this clone: No antigen is known for it.

The clonotype originates from a woman in her forties in good health and CMV-seropositive. The V gene is TRBV6-4, the J gene TRBJ1-4; D is unresolved. The sample was PBMCs. Written as DNA, the CDR3 is TGTGCCAGCAGGGGAACCGCGGGGGAAAAACTGTTTTTT. Its protein is CASRGTAGEKLFF.